The subject of this entry is one TCR beta chain. Antigen: not known. Tagging with unique molecular identifiers was a feature of the TCR beta cDNA libraries. TCRdb fed the PCR reads into MiXCR, producing one record per CDR3 protein. This table holds about 460,000 distinct CDR3 sequences, around 40% found once. The CDR3 covers 15 residues. V was clipped by 5 bases and J by 2 bases, with 15 bases between them. Germline V gene lookup returns CDR1 SEHNR and CDR2 FQNEAQ (reference sequence). The record originates from a study of post-analysis software for immune sequencing data. Study-level findings and limits: The study found TRBV5-6, TRBV5-1 and TRBV20-1 among about five TRBV segments more frequent in patients than controls. Comparison with controls showed significantly lower normalized Chao1 diversity in multiple sclerosis patients.

The sample consisted of blood. The receptor comes from a girl under 18 with multiple sclerosis. The chain carries TRBV7-9 and TRBJ1-2; D is undetermined. The CDR3 DNA is TGTGCCAGCAGCCGCCCAGAGACGGGGAACTATGGCTACACCTTC. Translating gives CASSRPETGNYGYTF.